This T cell receptor (beta chain) was observed in a study of cytomegalovirus exposure and HLA in healthy donors (dated by TCRdb to the late 2010s). As for the study more broadly: An earlier analysis of some 620 of the donors reported 250 to 350 Gb of sequence data and 117 million unique TCR beta sequences obtained from some 170 million T cells. HLA typing included class I and class II loci at four-digit resolution. Several DR-DQ haplotypes were treated as single units for association and clustering because of strong linkage in the cohort. Besides the first cohort of 666 subjects, a separate validation cohort made up of roughly 120 different subjects was used. The aim of the study was to test whether cataloging public T cell receptors could identify signatures of past pathogen exposure. Of the approximately 400 genotyped donors, over 65% fell in the genetic ancestry cluster associated with self-reported Caucasian donors. Donor age, sex, ethnicity and CMV serostatus were compiled alongside the repertoire data. Approximately 310 gigabases of sequencing data and 70 million to 85 million unique TCR sequences were included in an early release covering roughly 600 HLA-typed donors. A later analysis re-examined previously published TCR beta repertoires from more than 600 donors and added high-resolution HLA genotyping to investigate patterns of TCR occurrence. All discovery cohort repertoires had been generated on a single sequencing platform. Rather than using new phenotypic data, the later analysis identified candidate immune exposures from TCR beta sequences and from how often those sequences occurred across donors. On average, over 200,000 unique TCR beta nucleotide sequences were sequenced per donor among fewer than 500 genotyped donors of the cohort, with about 19% of those sequences being non-productive. The number of typed donors differed by locus: about 629-630 for A, B, C, DRB1 and DQB1; 500 to 550 for DQA1; over 600 for DPA1; and some 430 for DPB1. The study used immunosequencing to profile the T cell repertoires of about 670 subjects and linked those repertoires to cytomegalovirus serostatus. To predict cytomegalovirus infection status, the study combined high-throughput TCR immunosequencing, statistical association of individual TCRs with disease status, and machine learning. A later genetic analysis used genome-wide SNP genotypes for about 60% of the 666 donors, treating that subset as a discovery cohort. An earlier analysis of more than 450 of the donors used high-throughput TCR beta sequencing to judge whether each TCR beta V gene segment behaved as functional or pseudogenic.

Beyond this particular receptor, the publication reports: The classifier was reported to diagnose cytomegalovirus status with high specificity and sensitivity in both the original and validation cohorts. In vitro tests confirmed that three of the cytomegalovirus-associated TCR beta chains recognize cytomegalovirus antigens. Across donors, most TCR sequences were observed very rarely, whereas some public TCRs were present in many individuals. A later analysis found that most CMV-associated TCR beta chains appeared HLA-restricted, with HLA associations seemingly driven largely by CMV exposure. According to a later genetic analysis, donors in an Asian-associated ancestry cluster had fewer N-insertions in productive TCRs than the approximately 650-donor mean. The authors suggested that the approach could potentially be generalized to other disease states and immunological phenotypes. At a false discovery rate of 0.05, a later analysis linked roughly 17,000 TCR beta sequences to specific HLA alleles. A further reported finding was that TCR beta sequences accurately predicted the HLA-A and HLA-B alleles for most subjects in the first cohort. Because counts were too low, some 16 rarely observed V segments, including chromosome 9 orphons, were excluded from the earlier analysis of around 590 of the donors. Presence/absence analyses assumed roughly uniform sequencing depth across donors, an assumption that may not hold. In a later analysis, the rate of TCR association differed among HLA loci, with DRB1 alleles having the most associated TCRs and HLA-C alleles having the fewest. The only immune exposure information available for the cohort was CMV serostatus. Broadly in line with IMGT annotations, most TCR beta V segments showed up in productive rearrangements about 87% or about 30% of the time in an earlier analysis of a few hundred of the donors. This cohort had only TCR beta chains sequenced, and the lack of alpha or paired-chain data limited which features could be detected. The sequencing pipeline was judged likely to have produced a cluster of highly shared sequence variants as a technical artifact. In the study, 150 to 200 TCR beta chains were listed as associated with cytomegalovirus. Because some donors lacked HLA typing at each locus, the association tests relied only on the typed subset. Linkage disequilibrium might explain the correlated functional status among segregating V segments, but an unknown experimental factor could not be excluded. An association between a missense DCLRE1C variant and V-gene and J-gene trimming of TCR beta chains was found in a later genetic analysis and replicated in an independent cohort. According to a later analysis, parvovirus B19, influenza, CMV and Epstein-Barr virus appeared linked to several top co-occurrence clusters. Some IMGT-functional V segments, including TRBV6-2 and TRBV6-3, could not be told apart with the 87-base-pair reads, so those segments were excluded. In a later analysis, HLA-associated TCR beta chains were found to be more clonally expanded and to have lower generation probabilities than equally common non-associated chains. When HLA alleles, especially DR and DQ, strongly co-occurred, attributing TCR associations to individual alleles was difficult.

Turning to this clone: Its antigen is currently not known. The input lacks base qualities; no much larger clone sits a single base away.

The cohort comprised hundreds of healthy bone marrow donors. At the time of sampling, every cohort member was nominally healthy, though immune exposures that went unrecorded were likely present. CMV serostatus was recorded as positive for 250 to 300 and negative for about 50% of the roughly 700 cohort members, whereas no CMV serostatus was recorded for the donor in question. A peripheral blood sample was collected from each donor, and TCR beta sequencing was performed on peripheral blood mononuclear cells. The Qiagen DNeasy Blood Extraction Kit was used to extract genomic DNA from the blood cell samples. V sheds 6 bases and J sheds 1 base, leaving 20 bases between their ends. In the germline V gene (reference sequence), CDR1 corresponds to SEHNR and CDR2 to FQNEAQ. The CDR3 contains 17 residues, cysteine and phenylalanine counted. Just CDR3 DNA is preserved here, 51 bases in frame from base 1. Libraries were made using the immunoSEQ multiplex PCR assay. A mixture of 60 forward primers for TCR Vbeta segments and 13 reverse primers for TCR Jbeta segments was used in the multiplex PCR. The CDR3 region of rearranged TCR beta genes was amplified from genomic DNA with a multiplex PCR assay. The amplified TCR beta libraries were sequenced on the Illumina HiSeq System as 87-base-pair reads. On the study's bioinformatics: A later analysis counted approximately 74 million unique TCR beta chains across the 650 to 800 repertoires, and approximately 11 million of these chains were shared by at least two donors. Raw reads were error-corrected and collapsed into unique sequences with a nearest-neighbor algorithm that merged closely related sequences to remove PCR and sequencing errors. To assign V, D and J gene segments, CDR3 sequences were aligned to IMGT reference sequences. For a sequence to be retained, a match of at least six nucleotides was required to both a V gene segment and a J gene segment. A rearrangement counted as productive if the CDR3 had no stop codons and remained in frame with V and J, and every other rearrangement counted as non-productive. CDR3 was defined by IMGT convention, running from the second conserved V-encoded cysteine to the conserved J-encoded phenylalanine. The earlier analysis of 587 of the donors excluded sequences that lacked an unambiguous match to a single V gene segment. An earlier analysis of a few hundred of the donors called V segments functional above 56.7% productive rearrangements and segregating when the between-donor standard deviation exceeded 5%. A statistical classification framework was built for diagnosing cytomegalovirus status from the catalog of TCR beta chain sequences. In a later analysis, TCR nucleotide sequences were compared against IMGT/GENE-DB human TR gene sequences so that V and J genes could be assigned. A later analysis assigned CDR3 sequences and most-parsimonious VDJ recombination scenarios with the TCRdist pipeline. A later analysis defined each TCR beta chain by its CDR3 amino acid sequence plus V-gene family, and excluded reads lacking a unique V-gene family. In a later analysis, fewer than 600 highly shared, low-generation-probability nucleotide sequences were removed to address suspected cross-contamination and a sequencing artifact. In a later analysis, a clonal expansion index was calculated for each public chain from normalized within-repertoire ranks of inferred template counts. In a later analysis, generation probabilities were computed with a VDJ recombination model fitted to out-of-frame rearrangements, and the resulting probabilities were checked against IGoR. A later analysis scored TCR-TCR, TCR-HLA and TCR-CMV co-occurrence with hypergeometric tests, applying a repertoire-size bias correction to TCR pairs. False discovery rates were estimated in a later analysis by permuting HLA or CMV assignments 20 times. In a later analysis, co-occurring TCRs were grouped with DBSCAN, and TCRdist sequence similarity was added when clustering was performed within HLA-allele-positive subsets. Repertoires with fewer than 30,000 or more than 120,000 public chains, plus five repertoires with anomalous nucleotide sharing, were excluded from co-occurrence clustering. TCRdb retrieved this table from immuneACCESS and kept in-frame rearrangements only. Not all clones are present; in checked studies, unresolved V genes account for under half, and no reason is known for the remainder. Clone size and the V and J calls come from that table; the DNA yielded D and trimming. In all, the sample holds some 60,000 clones, and 65% to 90% of those were seen once. The leading ten clones occupy about 1.5% of the sample.

Specimen: PBMCs. The V gene is TRBV7-9 and the J gene is TRBJ2-3; D gene: possibly TRBD2, on 7 matching bases. The TCR was taken from a human donor in good health. The CDR3 loop reads CASRDPRGQRGTDTQYF. The bases are TGTGCCAGCAGGGATCCGCGGGGGCAAAGGGGCACAGATACGCAGTATTTT.